This record concerns one TCR beta chain sequence. The antigen remains undetermined. These data belong to a study of T cell repertoires in cytomegalovirus infection. Turning to the study itself: Indications of both CMV infection and matching HLA type were provided by public TCR beta signatures.

Study-wide results and limits: Individuals carrying CMV plus the relevant HLA were identified by cumulative frequency of public TCR beta families.

Using its own MiXCR run on the reads, TCRdb lists one record per CDR3 protein. The data hold roughly 310,000 distinct CDR3 sequences, with about 29% observed a single time. The TCR was taken from a human donor in good health (CMV status not recorded). Some clones in this sample may be carry-over from other donors' samples. The sample here was cultured PBMCs, taken from culture after CMV antigen stimulation.

CDR3 DNA sequence: TGTGCCAGCAGGAAGGGGACAGGGGGCGGCACTGAAGCTTTCTTT. This sequence encodes CASRKGTGGGTEAFF. The J gene is TRBJ1-1, the V gene TRBV6-6; 12 bases agree with TRBD1. V trimming: 6 bases; J trimming: 4 bases; junction bases outside the gene matches: 6. Per germline, CDR1 MNHNY and CDR2 SVGAGI (reference sequence). CDR3 length: 15 amino acids.